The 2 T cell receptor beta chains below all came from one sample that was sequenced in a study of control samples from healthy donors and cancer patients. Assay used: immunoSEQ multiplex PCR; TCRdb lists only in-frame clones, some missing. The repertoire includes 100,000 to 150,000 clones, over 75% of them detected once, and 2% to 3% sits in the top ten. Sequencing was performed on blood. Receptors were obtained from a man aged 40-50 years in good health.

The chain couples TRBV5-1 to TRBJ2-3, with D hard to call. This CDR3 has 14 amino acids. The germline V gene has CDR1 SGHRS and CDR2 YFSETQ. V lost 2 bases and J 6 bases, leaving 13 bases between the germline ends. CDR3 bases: TGCGCCAGCAGCTTAGGAGCGAATGCCGATACGCAGTATTTT. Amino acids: CASSLGANADTQYF.

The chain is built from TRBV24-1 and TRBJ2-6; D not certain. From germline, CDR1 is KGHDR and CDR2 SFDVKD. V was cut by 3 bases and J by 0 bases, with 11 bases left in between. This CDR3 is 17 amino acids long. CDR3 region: CATSDPTTDSGANVLTF. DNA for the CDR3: TGTGCCACCAGTGATCCGACGACGGACTCTGGGGCCAACGTCCTGACTTTC.